This TCR beta chain stems from a study of OX40 agonist ivuxolimab in advanced cancers. Regarding the complete study: Ivuxolimab, which targeted the costimulatory receptor OX40 (CD134), was an agonistic, fully human IgG2 monoclonal antibody. Intravenous ivuxolimab was administered to patients every 2 weeks at six dose levels: 0.01, 0.1, 0.3, 1.5, 3 and 10 mg/kg. Of the approximately 54 dose-escalation patients, hepatocellular carcinoma was present in about 20, melanoma in around 15, renal cell carcinoma in 9 and head and neck cancer in 9. The dose-escalation cohort was roughly 83% male with a mean age of approximately 60 years, ranging from roughly 23 to 90. Prior anti-PD-1, anti-PD-L1 or anti-CTLA-4 therapy was permitted, and 30% to 45% of dose-escalation patients had received checkpoint inhibitors. Partial responses occurred in three dose-escalation patients, of whom one had hepatocellular carcinoma and two had cutaneous melanoma. Peripheral TCRbeta sequencing aimed to test whether ivuxolimab altered TCR sequence diversity and caused clonal T-cell expansion. The paper covers the monotherapy dose-escalation part of the phase I ivuxolimab trial, which included N of about 50 patients.

Patients with autoimmune disease history or receiving systemic immunosuppression were excluded from the trial. Peripheral blood for TCR sequencing was collected from all dose cohorts at baseline, on cycle 4 day 1, and on cycle 7 day 1. Samples came from an open-label, multicenter, first-in-human phase I dose-escalation trial of ivuxolimab. Adults with locally advanced or metastatic melanoma, renal cell carcinoma, hepatocellular carcinoma or head and neck squamous cell carcinoma were enrolled in the trial. Before TCR sequencing, CD4+ T cells and CD8+ T cells were sorted from peripheral blood as separate populations. Notes on this clone: The clone's antigen remains unknown. The sample holds no much larger clone one base away, and base qualities are not on file.

Genomic DNA was extracted from sorted cells for sequencing of the TCRbeta CDR3 region. The immunoSEQ Assay was used for sequencing of TCRbeta CDR3 regions. This immuneACCESS table, as held by TCRdb, lists in-frame sequences with V and J called but not all clones. Of the missing ones, under half trace to an unresolved V gene in checked studies; the others have no known cause. The sample contains more than 45,000 clones, roughly 92% of them found a single time. Roughly 12% of the sample is in the top ten clones. In the germline V gene, CDR1 corresponds to SGHDT and CDR2 to YYEEEE. V and J are truncated by 1 base and 7 bases respectively, leaving an intervening sequence of 12 bases. The CDR3 numbers 14 residues from cysteine through phenylalanine. The CDR3 DNA has 42 bases and is translated from base 1. Study-wide findings and limitations: Low levels of normalized T-cell clonal expansion were also seen in some patients who did not respond. Which antigens the clonally expanded peripheral T cells were specific for was not determined. After ivuxolimab, CD8+ T cells had more expanded clones than CD4+ T cells on average. In the 0.1-3.0 mg/kg groups, partial responders had among the lowest normalized peripheral clonal expansion, particularly in CD8+ T cells. Clonal expansion of both CD4+ and CD8+ blood T cells was observed from baseline to week 6 at doses 0.1 to 3.0 mg/kg.

The receptor comes from an adult with an advanced solid tumor such as melanoma, head and neck, liver or kidney cancer. The rearrangement joined TRBV5-6 to TRBJ2-1; TRBD2 might be the D gene, on 6 matching bases. Sequences were derived from CD4+ or CD8+ T cells sorted from blood, sampled in a trial of the OX40 agonist ivuxolimab. The CDR3: CASSLWVGGNEQFF. The sequence in DNA is TGTGCCAGCAGCTTGTGGGTTGGAGGGAATGAGCAGTTCTTC.